The sequence of this TCR beta chain was determined in a study of OX40 agonist ivuxolimab in advanced cancers. The wider study: Participants averaged approximately 60 years of age (range about 23 to 79) and were 75% to 90% male. Study-level points and caveats: In the expanded peripheral T cells, antigen specificity was never determined. Both CD4+ and CD8+ T cell populations in blood had undergone clonal expansion by week 6 at 0.1 to 3.0 mg/kg. Expanded clones were, on average, more numerous among CD8+ T cells than CD4+.

The germline V gene encodes CDR1 MNHEY and CDR2 SMNVEV (reference sequence). The CDR3 totals 13 residues. Trimming pared 2 bases from V and 6 bases from J, leaving 10 bases between. Details on this clone: Its antigen remains unknown. No conserved phenylalanine or tryptophan is present at the end of the CDR3, so a read error is the likely explanation.

Sequencing used immunoSEQ multiplex PCR; TCRdb keeps in-frame clones, though not all of them. The sample carries tens of thousands of clones, about four fifths recorded once. The V and J genes are TRBV27 and TRBJ1-2; D uncertain. This clonotype originated in an adult with an advanced solid tumor such as melanoma, head and neck, liver or kidney cancer. The sample consisted of CD4+ or CD8+ T cells sorted from blood, taken in a trial of the OX40 agonist ivuxolimab. This CDR3 is CASSLLGRDGYTL. DNA of the CDR3: TGTGCCAGCAGTTTACTAGGACGGGATGGCTACACCCTC.